This paragraph reports one T cell receptor beta chain. A much larger clone differs by one base, so this may be a read error. MiXCR, run by TCRdb on the 5' RACE reads, gives a single entry per CDR3 protein. The table has tens of thousands of distinct CDR3 sequences, around 8.4% seen once. The source of the sample is a study of early T cells in non-severe SARS-CoV-2 infection. The CDR3 contains 11 residues. Trimming removed 4 bases at V and 3 bases at J, with 4 bases between. Per the germline V gene, CDR1 is SGHNT and CDR2 is YYREEE (reference sequence). This sequence joins TRBV5-4 and TRBJ1-1; D ambiguous. The specimen was whole blood. The origin of this receptor is an adult who was a healthcare worker with PCR-confirmed SARS-CoV-2 infection or an uninfected control (not recorded which). The CDR3 loop reads CASSMDTEAFF. The DNA for the CDR3 is TGTGCCAGCAGCATGGACACTGAAGCTTTCTTT.